A selection of T cell receptor beta chains follows, all from one sample in a study of blood T cell repertoires in COVID-19. Some clones are missing from TCRdb's copy, which holds only in-frame ones; the method was immunoSEQ multiplex PCR. The sample records roughly 180,000 clones, 75% to 90% being singletons. Sequenced input: peripheral blood. The receptors stem from a woman aged 60-70 years with acute or convalescent COVID-19. The CDR3 runs from the conserved cysteine through the conserved F or W. Each record gives: CDR3 protein, CDR3 DNA, D gene, V gene, clone size, J gene. The D gene is left open where the match is weak. A row's size may be missing; if present it is once, few, many or a size class.

cdr3_aa: CASSDLVGDDGYTF
cdr3_nt: TGTGCCAGCAGCGACTTGGTTGGCGACGATGGCTACACCTTC
d_call: -
v_call: TRBV7-9
clone_size: -
j_call: TRBJ1-2

cdr3_aa: CASSVGLAGDTQYF
cdr3_nt: TGTGCCAGCAGCGTCGGACTAGCGGGAGATACGCAGTATTTT
d_call: TRBD2
v_call: TRBV9
clone_size: -
j_call: TRBJ2-3

cdr3_aa: CASSETATNEKLFF
cdr3_nt: TGTGCCAGTAGTGAGACAGCAACTAATGAAAAACTGTTTTTT
d_call: -
v_call: TRBV19
clone_size: -
j_call: TRBJ1-4

cdr3_aa: CASSPWGGASKTWNVPEGTDTQYF
cdr3_nt: TGTGCCAGCAGTCCATGGGGGGGGGCCTCAAAGACATGGAATGTCCCAGAAGGCACAGATACGCAGTATTTT
d_call: -
v_call: TRBV28
clone_size: -
j_call: TRBJ2-3

cdr3_aa: CASSAMTGTSNSPLHF
cdr3_nt: TGTGCCAGCAGCGCTATGACAGGGACCTCTAATTCACCCCTCCACTTT
d_call: TRBD1
v_call: TRBV5-4
clone_size: -
j_call: TRBJ1-6

cdr3_aa: CASSLAGRETQYF
cdr3_nt: TGTGCCAGCAGCTTAGCGGGTAGAGAGACCCAGTACTTC
d_call: -
v_call: TRBV13
clone_size: -
j_call: TRBJ2-5

cdr3_aa: CATSDFIGSGYTF
cdr3_nt: TGTGCCACCAGTGATTTCATCGGGAGTGGCTACACCTTC
d_call: -
v_call: TRBV24-1
clone_size: -
j_call: TRBJ1-2

cdr3_aa: CASSYSGNTGELFF
cdr3_nt: TGTGCCAGCAGTTACTCCGGGAACACCGGGGAGCTGTTTTTT
d_call: -
v_call: TRBV6-5
clone_size: few
j_call: TRBJ2-2

cdr3_aa: CASSGGASQTF
cdr3_nt: TGTGCCAGCAGCGGAGGGGCCAGTCAGACCTTC
d_call: -
v_call: TRBV7-8
clone_size: -
j_call: TRBJ1-2

cdr3_aa: CASRKTGGQTNEKLFF
cdr3_nt: TGTGCCAGCAGGAAGACAGGGGGGCAAACTAATGAAAAACTGTTTTTT
d_call: TRBD1
v_call: TRBV2
clone_size: few
j_call: TRBJ1-4

cdr3_aa: CASRPTSGRNYNEQFF
cdr3_nt: TGTGCCAGTAGGCCGACTAGCGGGAGAAACTACAATGAGCAGTTCTTC
d_call: TRBD2
v_call: TRBV19
clone_size: -
j_call: TRBJ2-1

cdr3_aa: CASSLGTSGRARDTQYF
cdr3_nt: TGTGCCAGCAGCTTAGGGACTAGCGGGAGGGCCAGAGATACGCAGTATTTT
d_call: TRBD2
v_call: TRBV5-6
clone_size: -
j_call: TRBJ2-3

cdr3_aa: CAISFNRVNTEAFF
cdr3_nt: TGTGCCATCAGTTTTAACAGGGTAAACACTGAAGCTTTCTTT
d_call: -
v_call: TRBV10-3
clone_size: -
j_call: TRBJ1-1

cdr3_aa: CATSREPGQGALYGYTF
cdr3_nt: TGTGCCACCAGCAGGGAACCGGGACAGGGGGCCCTCTATGGCTACACCTTC
d_call: TRBD1
v_call: TRBV15
clone_size: -
j_call: TRBJ1-2

cdr3_aa: CASSPLRTAINEQFF
cdr3_nt: TGTGCCAGCAGCCCCCTCAGGACTGCAATCAATGAGCAGTTCTTC
d_call: -
v_call: TRBV5-8
clone_size: -
j_call: TRBJ2-1

cdr3_aa: CASSLAGSANEKLFF
cdr3_nt: TGCGCCAGCAGCTTGGCCGGCAGCGCCAATGAAAAACTGTTTTTT
d_call: -
v_call: TRBV5-1
clone_size: -
j_call: TRBJ1-4

cdr3_aa: CASSAREGSPLHF
cdr3_nt: TGTGCCAGCAGTGCCAGGGAGGGATCACCCCTCCACTTT
d_call: -
v_call: TRBV5-4
clone_size: -
j_call: TRBJ1-6

cdr3_aa: CASSLAPGQLSSGANVLTF
cdr3_nt: TGCGCCAGCAGCTTGGCCCCGGGACAACTATCCTCTGGGGCCAACGTCCTGACTTTC
d_call: -
v_call: TRBV5-1
clone_size: -
j_call: TRBJ2-6

cdr3_aa: CASSPKSLPGGTEAFF
cdr3_nt: TGTGCCAGCTCACCGAAATCCTTACCCGGGGGCACTGAAGCTTTCTTT
d_call: -
v_call: TRBV18
clone_size: -
j_call: TRBJ1-1

cdr3_aa: CASSLGTGYEKLFF
cdr3_nt: TGTGCCAGCAGTCTCGGGACAGGGTATGAAAAACTGTTTTTT
d_call: TRBD1
v_call: TRBV6-5
clone_size: -
j_call: TRBJ1-4

cdr3_aa: CASSQTAGTDYGYTF
cdr3_nt: TGCGCCAGCAGCCAAACCGCCGGGACAGACTATGGCTACACCTTC
d_call: TRBD1
v_call: TRBV4-1
clone_size: -
j_call: TRBJ1-2

cdr3_aa: CASSPGTGMGEQFF
cdr3_nt: TGTGCCAGCAGCCCAGGGACAGGGATGGGTGAGCAGTTCTTC
d_call: TRBD1
v_call: TRBV9
clone_size: -
j_call: TRBJ2-1

cdr3_aa: CGLVLAGHTGELFF
cdr3_nt: TGCGGCTTAGTTCTAGCGGGACACACCGGGGAGCTGTTTTTT
d_call: TRBD2
v_call: TRBV6-5
clone_size: -
j_call: TRBJ2-2

cdr3_aa: CASSDYRLEAFF
cdr3_nt: TGTGCCAGCAGTGACTACAGGCTTGAAGCTTTCTTT
d_call: -
v_call: TRBV2
clone_size: -
j_call: TRBJ1-1

cdr3_aa: CASRFIAGGIGVGDEQFF
cdr3_nt: TGTGCCAGCAGATTTATAGCGGGAGGGATCGGTGTGGGCGATGAGCAGTTCTTC
d_call: TRBD2
v_call: TRBV11-2
clone_size: -
j_call: TRBJ2-1

cdr3_aa: CASSLGLAGLSSYNEQFF
cdr3_nt: TGTGCCAGCAGTTTGGGACTAGCGGGTCTGAGCTCCTACAATGAGCAGTTCTTC
d_call: TRBD2
v_call: TRBV27
clone_size: -
j_call: TRBJ2-1

cdr3_aa: CASSFRTRDNSPLHF
cdr3_nt: TGTGCCAGCAGCTTCCGGACAAGGGATAATTCACCCCTCCACTTT
d_call: -
v_call: TRBV5-5
clone_size: -
j_call: TRBJ1-6

cdr3_aa: CASSLVRGGDQPQHF
cdr3_nt: TGTGCCAGCAGCTTAGTCAGGGGTGGGGATCAGCCCCAGCATTTT
d_call: -
v_call: TRBV7-2
clone_size: -
j_call: TRBJ1-5